A selection of T cell receptor beta chains follows, all from one sample in a study of cytomegalovirus exposure and HLA in healthy donors. The assay was immunoSEQ multiplex PCR, and TCRdb's table has in-frame clones only and misses some. The top ten clones hold 7% to 9.5% of a sample with 95,000 to 150,000 clones, roughly 78% of them seen once. The source material was PBMCs. These receptor sequences come from a man aged 25-40 years in good health and CMV-seropositive. The CDR3 runs from the conserved cysteine through the conserved F or W. Each record gives: V gene, D gene, J gene, CDR3 protein. The D gene is left open where the match is weak.

v_gene: TRBV7-6; d_gene: .; j_gene: TRBJ1-2; CDR3aa: CASSLAPGHTSNYGYTF
v_gene: TRBV5-1; d_gene: .; j_gene: TRBJ1-1; CDR3aa: CASRGVSTEAFF
v_gene: TRBV2; d_gene: TRBD2; j_gene: TRBJ2-1; CDR3aa: CASSGPSGGAMNEQFF
v_gene: TRBV6-1; d_gene: TRBD1; j_gene: TRBJ2-5; CDR3aa: CASSAPQGAEETQYF
v_gene: TRBV30; d_gene: .; j_gene: TRBJ2-7; CDR3aa: CAWSEQGGNEQYF
v_gene: TRBV10-3; d_gene: .; j_gene: TRBJ1-1; CDR3aa: CAISTEWEGTEAFF
v_gene: TRBV28; d_gene: .; j_gene: TRBJ1-2; CDR3aa: CASSLPTDYGYTF
v_gene: TRBV2; d_gene: .; j_gene: TRBJ1-6; CDR3aa: CASSEGRVNSPLHF
v_gene: TRBV28; d_gene: TRBD1; j_gene: TRBJ1-5; CDR3aa: CASSFHPTGGNQPQHF
v_gene: TRBV6-5; d_gene: TRBD1; j_gene: TRBJ1-1; CDR3aa: CASSYRDRGSEAFF
v_gene: TRBV2; d_gene: TRBD1; j_gene: TRBJ2-7; CDR3aa: CASSWTGLLYVQYF
v_gene: TRBV29-1; d_gene: .; j_gene: TRBJ2-7; CDR3aa: CSVEDYAGPNF
v_gene: TRBV9; d_gene: .; j_gene: TRBJ1-1; CDR3aa: CASSVDTDTEAFF
v_gene: TRBV29-1; d_gene: .; j_gene: TRBJ1-1; CDR3aa: CSSQEGEGLAFF
v_gene: TRBV18; d_gene: .; j_gene: .; CDR3aa: CASSPGPPEQYF
v_gene: TRBV6-1; d_gene: .; j_gene: TRBJ2-7; CDR3aa: CASSETGEQYF
v_gene: TRBV28; d_gene: .; j_gene: TRBJ1-5; CDR3aa: CASSGGFGPNQPQHF
v_gene: TRBV27; d_gene: TRBD2; j_gene: TRBJ2-2; CDR3aa: CASSLLTSGVYTGELFF
v_gene: TRBV5-1; d_gene: .; j_gene: TRBJ1-4; CDR3aa: CASSSNGRATNEKLFF
v_gene: TRBV9; d_gene: .; j_gene: TRBJ2-7; CDR3aa: CASSPGLGKYEQYF
v_gene: TRBV7-8; d_gene: TRBD1; j_gene: TRBJ1-3; CDR3aa: CASRSRAGTGGNTIYF
v_gene: TRBV28; d_gene: TRBD2; j_gene: TRBJ2-7; CDR3aa: CASRAAGDFYEQYF
v_gene: TRBV5-1; d_gene: .; j_gene: TRBJ2-7; CDR3aa: CASSAGTGLFYEQYF
v_gene: TRBV6-6; d_gene: .; j_gene: TRBJ2-7; CDR3aa: CASRREKGFSYEQYF
v_gene: TRBV6-5; d_gene: .; j_gene: TRBJ1-1; CDR3aa: CASTQVGNTEAFF
v_gene: TRBV6-1; d_gene: .; j_gene: TRBJ1-6; CDR3aa: CASSSGRVSPLHF
v_gene: TRBV10-3; d_gene: TRBD1; j_gene: TRBJ1-1; CDR3aa: CAISEGWTGPPENTEAFF
v_gene: TRBV5-6; d_gene: .; j_gene: TRBJ2-1; CDR3aa: CASSLGRENFF
v_gene: TRBV28; d_gene: .; j_gene: TRBJ2-3; CDR3aa: CASSSGGPDTQYF
v_gene: TRBV6-1; d_gene: .; j_gene: TRBJ1-5; CDR3aa: CAGGHGNQPQHF
v_gene: TRBV4-1; d_gene: TRBD1; j_gene: TRBJ1-1; CDR3aa: CASSHRPGTVNTEAFF
v_gene: TRBV7-2; d_gene: TRBD1; j_gene: TRBJ1-6; CDR3aa: CASTIWHRGSSYNSPLHF
v_gene: TRBV19; d_gene: TRBD1; j_gene: TRBJ2-5; CDR3aa: CASSRYRGAGETQYF
v_gene: TRBV7-2; d_gene: .; j_gene: TRBJ1-5; CDR3aa: CASSREVGGGNQPQHF
v_gene: TRBV29-1; d_gene: TRBD1; j_gene: TRBJ2-7; CDR3aa: CSVEPGQGNYEQYF
v_gene: TRBV12-5; d_gene: TRBD1; j_gene: TRBJ2-2; CDR3aa: CASGLPRDRGNGELFF
v_gene: TRBV6-6; d_gene: TRBD2; j_gene: TRBJ2-1; CDR3aa: CASSSPSGGPGNEQFF
v_gene: TRBV28; d_gene: TRBD1; j_gene: TRBJ2-3; CDR3aa: CASTYRGQGKWDTQYF
v_gene: TRBV10-2; d_gene: TRBD2; j_gene: TRBJ2-7; CDR3aa: CASKFLAGDSYEQYF
v_gene: TRBV7-2; d_gene: .; j_gene: TRBJ2-7; CDR3aa: CASSLNMGSYEQYF
v_gene: TRBV14; d_gene: TRBD2; j_gene: TRBJ2-3; CDR3aa: CASSQSGGGSTDTQYF
v_gene: TRBV15; d_gene: TRBD2; j_gene: TRBJ2-3; CDR3aa: CATSRTSGVADTQYF
v_gene: TRBV6-5; d_gene: .; j_gene: TRBJ2-3; CDR3aa: CASSEGSTDTQYF
v_gene: TRBV5-1; d_gene: TRBD1; j_gene: TRBJ2-1; CDR3aa: CASSVLTGQGYNEQFF
v_gene: TRBV6-5; d_gene: .; j_gene: TRBJ2-1; CDR3aa: CASSYRQRYNEQFF
v_gene: TRBV14; d_gene: TRBD1; j_gene: TRBJ1-6; CDR3aa: CASSQQTGGNSPLHF
v_gene: TRBV13; d_gene: .; j_gene: .; CDR3aa: CASSLSQGIFYEQYF
v_gene: TRBV5-1; d_gene: TRBD2; j_gene: TRBJ2-1; CDR3aa: CASSKTSGGTMDEQLF
v_gene: TRBV21-1; d_gene: .; j_gene: TRBJ1-2; CDR3aa: CASSNRPQGPNYGYTF
v_gene: TRBV11-2; d_gene: .; j_gene: TRBJ2-3; CDR3aa: CASSLAAETIRTDTQYF